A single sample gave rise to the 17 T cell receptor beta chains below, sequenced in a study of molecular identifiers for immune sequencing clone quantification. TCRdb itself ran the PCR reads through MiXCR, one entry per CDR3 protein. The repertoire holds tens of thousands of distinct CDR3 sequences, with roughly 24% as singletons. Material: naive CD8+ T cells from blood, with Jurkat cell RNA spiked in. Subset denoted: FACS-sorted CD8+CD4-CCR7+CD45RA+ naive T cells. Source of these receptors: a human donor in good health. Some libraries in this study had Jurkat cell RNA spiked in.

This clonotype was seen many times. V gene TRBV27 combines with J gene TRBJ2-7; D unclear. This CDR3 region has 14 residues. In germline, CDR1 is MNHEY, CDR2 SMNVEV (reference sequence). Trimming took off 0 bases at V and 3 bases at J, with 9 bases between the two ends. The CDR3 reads CASSLSRTSYEQYF. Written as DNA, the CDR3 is TGTGCCAGCAGTTTATCCCGGACGAGCTACGAGCAGTACTTC.

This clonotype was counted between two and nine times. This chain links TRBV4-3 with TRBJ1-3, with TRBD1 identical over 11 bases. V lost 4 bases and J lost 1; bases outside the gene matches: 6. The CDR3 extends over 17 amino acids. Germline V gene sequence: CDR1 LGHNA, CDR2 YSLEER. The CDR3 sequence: CASSPRDRGSSGNTIYF. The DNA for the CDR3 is TGCGCCAGCAGCCCGCGGGACAGGGGGTCGTCTGGAAACACCATATATTTT.

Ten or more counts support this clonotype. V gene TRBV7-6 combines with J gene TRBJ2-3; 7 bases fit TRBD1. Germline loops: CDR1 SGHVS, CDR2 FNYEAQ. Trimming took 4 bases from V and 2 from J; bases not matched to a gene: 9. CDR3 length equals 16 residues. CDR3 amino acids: CASSSQVDRATDTQYF. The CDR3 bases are TGTGCCAGCAGCTCCCAAGTCGACAGGGCCACAGATACGCAGTATTTT.

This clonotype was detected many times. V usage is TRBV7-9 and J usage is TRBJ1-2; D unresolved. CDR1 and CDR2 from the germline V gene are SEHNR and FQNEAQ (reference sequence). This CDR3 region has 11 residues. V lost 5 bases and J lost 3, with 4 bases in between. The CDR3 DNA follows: TGTGCCAGCAGCCTAGACTATGGCTACACCTTC. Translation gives CASSLDYGYTF.

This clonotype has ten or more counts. In DNA form, the CDR3 reads TGTGCCAGCAGTTATAGTCAGGGGAACACCGGGGAGCTGTTTTTT. Its protein product is CASSYSQGNTGELFF. This chain joins TRBV6-5 and TRBJ2-2, with D possibly being TRBD1 (5 bases). The V end was cut by 3 bases, the J end by 1 base, with 9 bases between. Germline loops: CDR1 MNHEY, CDR2 SVGAGI. The CDR3 is 15 residues long.

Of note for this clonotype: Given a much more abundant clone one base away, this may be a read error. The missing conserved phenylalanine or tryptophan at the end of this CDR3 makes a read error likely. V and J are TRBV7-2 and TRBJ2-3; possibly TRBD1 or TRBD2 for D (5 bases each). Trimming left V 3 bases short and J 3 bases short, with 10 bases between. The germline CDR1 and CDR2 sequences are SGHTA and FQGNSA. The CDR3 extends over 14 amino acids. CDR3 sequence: CASSFGARTDTQYL. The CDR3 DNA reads TGTGCCAGCAGCTTCGGGGCCAGGACAGATACGCAGTATCTT.

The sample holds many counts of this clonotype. The DNA for the CDR3 is TGCAGTGCTAGAGATCGAACTAGTTGGAGAGAGACCCAGTACTTC. Translation: CSARDRTSWRETQYF. V usage is TRBV20-1 and J usage is TRBJ2-5, with D tentatively TRBD2 (5 bases). The V gene lost 0 bases and the J gene lost 4 bases, with 15 bases spanning the gap. Germline loops: CDR1 DFQATT, CDR2 SNEGSKA (reference sequence). The CDR3 totals 15 residues.

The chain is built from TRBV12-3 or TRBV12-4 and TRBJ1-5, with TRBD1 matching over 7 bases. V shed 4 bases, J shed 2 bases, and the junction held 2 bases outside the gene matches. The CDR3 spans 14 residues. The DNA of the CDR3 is TGTGCCAGCAGTTACAGGGGCGGCAATCAGCCCCAGCATTTT. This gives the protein CASSYRGGNQPQHF.

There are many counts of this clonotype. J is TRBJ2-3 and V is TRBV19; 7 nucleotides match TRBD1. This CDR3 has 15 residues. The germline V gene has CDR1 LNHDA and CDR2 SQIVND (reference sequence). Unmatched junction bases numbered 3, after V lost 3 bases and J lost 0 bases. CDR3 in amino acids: CASSMGQRSTDTQYF. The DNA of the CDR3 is TGTGCCAGTAGTATGGGACAGCGTAGCACAGATACGCAGTATTTT.

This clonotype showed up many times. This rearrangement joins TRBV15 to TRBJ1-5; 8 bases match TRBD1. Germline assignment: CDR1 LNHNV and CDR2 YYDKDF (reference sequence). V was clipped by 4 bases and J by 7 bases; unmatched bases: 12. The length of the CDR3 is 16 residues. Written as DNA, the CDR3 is TGTGCCACCAGCACCACCGTCGACAGGGGCAGGCAGCCCCAGCATTTT. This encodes CATSTTVDRGRQPQHF. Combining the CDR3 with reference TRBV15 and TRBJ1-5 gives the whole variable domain DAMVIQNPRYQVTQFGKPVTLSCSQTLNHNVMYWYQQKSSQAPKLLFHYYDKDFNNEADTPDNFQSRRPNTSFCFLDIRSPGLGDTAMYLCATSTTVDRGRQPQHFGDGTRLSIL.

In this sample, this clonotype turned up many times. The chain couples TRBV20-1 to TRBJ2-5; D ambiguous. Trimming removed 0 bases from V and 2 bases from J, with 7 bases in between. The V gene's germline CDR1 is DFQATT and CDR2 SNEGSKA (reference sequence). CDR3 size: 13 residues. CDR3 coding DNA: TGCAGTGCTAGAGAGGGGATGCAAGAGACCCAGTACTTC. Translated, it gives CSAREGMQETQYF.

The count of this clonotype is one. CDR3 in DNA: TGTGCCCGCCGCCCCTGGCCCGGGGAGCTGTTTTTT. Its translation is CARRPWPGELFF. The chain recombines TRBV11-3 with TRBJ2-2; no reliable D call. The CDR3 has 12 amino acids. Germline values: CDR1 SGHNT, CDR2 YENEEA. V was cut by 11 bases and J by 6 bases, with 13 bases left in between.

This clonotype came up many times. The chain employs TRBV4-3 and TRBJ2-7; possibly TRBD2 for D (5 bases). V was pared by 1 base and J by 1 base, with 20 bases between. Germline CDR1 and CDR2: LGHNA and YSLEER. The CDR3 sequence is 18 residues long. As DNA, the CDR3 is TGCGCCAGCAGCCAAGCTTTGCCCGGGGATTCTGTTTCCTACGAGCAGTACTTC. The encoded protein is CASSQALPGDSVSYEQYF.

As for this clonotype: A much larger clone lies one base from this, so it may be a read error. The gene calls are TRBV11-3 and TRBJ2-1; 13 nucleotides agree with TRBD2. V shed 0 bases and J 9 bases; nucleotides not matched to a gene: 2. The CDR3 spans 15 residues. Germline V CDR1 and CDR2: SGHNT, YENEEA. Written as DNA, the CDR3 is TGTGCCAGCAGCTTAGAGGGACTAGCGGGAAGTGAGCAGTTCTTC. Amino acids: CASSLEGLAGSEQFF.

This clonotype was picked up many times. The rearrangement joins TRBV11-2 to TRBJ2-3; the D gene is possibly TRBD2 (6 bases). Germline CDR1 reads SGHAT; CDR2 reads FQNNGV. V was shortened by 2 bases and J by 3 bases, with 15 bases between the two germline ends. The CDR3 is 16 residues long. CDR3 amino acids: CASSLHVGRQTDTQYF. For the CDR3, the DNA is TGTGCCAGCAGCTTACACGTCGGGAGACAAACAGATACGCAGTATTTT.

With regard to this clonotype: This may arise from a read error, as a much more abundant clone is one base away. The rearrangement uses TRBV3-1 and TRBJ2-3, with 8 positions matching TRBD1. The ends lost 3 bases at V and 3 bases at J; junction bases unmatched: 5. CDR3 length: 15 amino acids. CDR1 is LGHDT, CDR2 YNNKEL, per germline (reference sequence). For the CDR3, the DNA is TGTGCCAGCAGCCAGGAGGACAGGGCAACAGATACGCAGTATTTT. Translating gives CASSQEDRATDTQYF.

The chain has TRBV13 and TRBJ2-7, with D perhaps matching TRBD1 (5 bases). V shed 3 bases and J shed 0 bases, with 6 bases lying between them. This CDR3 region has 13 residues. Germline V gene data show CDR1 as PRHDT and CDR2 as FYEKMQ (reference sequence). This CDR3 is CASSLDNSYEQYF. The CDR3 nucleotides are TGTGCCAGCAGCTTGGACAACTCCTACGAGCAGTACTTC.